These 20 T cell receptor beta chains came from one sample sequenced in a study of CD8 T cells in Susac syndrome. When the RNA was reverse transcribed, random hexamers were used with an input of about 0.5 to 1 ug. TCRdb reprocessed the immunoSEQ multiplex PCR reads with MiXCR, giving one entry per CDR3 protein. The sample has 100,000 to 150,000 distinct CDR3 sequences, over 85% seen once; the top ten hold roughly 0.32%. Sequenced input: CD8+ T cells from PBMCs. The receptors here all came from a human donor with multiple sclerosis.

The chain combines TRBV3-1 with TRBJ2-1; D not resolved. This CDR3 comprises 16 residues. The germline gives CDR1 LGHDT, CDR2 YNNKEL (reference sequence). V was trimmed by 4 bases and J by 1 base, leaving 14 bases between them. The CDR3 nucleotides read TGTGCCAGCAGCCCCATGTCCGGGTGGTCCTACAATGAGCAGTTCTTC. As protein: CASSPMSGWSYNEQFF.

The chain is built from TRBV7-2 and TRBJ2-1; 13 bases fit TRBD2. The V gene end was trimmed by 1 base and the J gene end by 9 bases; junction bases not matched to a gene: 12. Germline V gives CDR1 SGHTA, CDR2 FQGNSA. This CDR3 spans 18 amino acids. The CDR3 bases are TGTGCCAGCAGCTTAGTCAGCGGGACTAGCGGGACTGAGGTTGAGCAGTTCTTC. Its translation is CASSLVSGTSGTEVEQFF. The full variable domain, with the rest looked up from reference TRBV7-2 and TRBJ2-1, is GAGVSQSPSNKVTEKGKDVELRCDPISGHTALYWYRQSLGQGLEFLIYFQGNSAPDKSGLPSDRFSAERTGGSVSTLTIQRTQQEDSAVYLCASSLVSGTSGTEVEQFFGPGTRLTVL.

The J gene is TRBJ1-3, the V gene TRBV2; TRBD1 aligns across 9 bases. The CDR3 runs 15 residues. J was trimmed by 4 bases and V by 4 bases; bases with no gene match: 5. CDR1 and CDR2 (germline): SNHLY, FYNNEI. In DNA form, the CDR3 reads TGTGCCAGCAGTGGGACAGGGGCTTTCGGAAACACCATATATTTT. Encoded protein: CASSGTGAFGNTIYF.

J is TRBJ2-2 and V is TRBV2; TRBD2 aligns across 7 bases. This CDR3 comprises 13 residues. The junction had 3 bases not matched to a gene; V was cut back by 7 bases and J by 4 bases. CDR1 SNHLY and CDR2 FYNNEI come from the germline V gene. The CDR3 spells CASTGGSTGELFF. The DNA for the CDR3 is TGTGCCAGCACGGGGGGTTCCACCGGGGAGCTGTTTTTT.

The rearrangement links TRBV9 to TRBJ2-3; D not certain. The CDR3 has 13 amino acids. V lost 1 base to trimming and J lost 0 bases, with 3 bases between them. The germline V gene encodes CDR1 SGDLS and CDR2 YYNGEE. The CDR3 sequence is CASSVFSTDTQYF. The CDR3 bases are TGTGCCAGCAGCGTATTCAGCACAGATACGCAGTATTTT.

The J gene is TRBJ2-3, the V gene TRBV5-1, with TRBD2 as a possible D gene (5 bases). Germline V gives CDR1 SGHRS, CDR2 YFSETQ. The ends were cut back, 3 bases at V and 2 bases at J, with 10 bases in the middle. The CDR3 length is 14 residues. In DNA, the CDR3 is TGCGCCAGCAGCTCCGGACGGGACACAGATACGCAGTATTTT. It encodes CASSSGRDTDTQYF.

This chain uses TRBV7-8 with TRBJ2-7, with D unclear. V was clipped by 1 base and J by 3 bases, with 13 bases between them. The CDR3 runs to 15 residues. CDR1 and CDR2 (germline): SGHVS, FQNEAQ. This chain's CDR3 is CASSLGVGGVYEQYV. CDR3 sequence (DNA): TGTGCCAGCAGCTTAGGGGTCGGTGGAGTCTACGAGCAGTACGTC.

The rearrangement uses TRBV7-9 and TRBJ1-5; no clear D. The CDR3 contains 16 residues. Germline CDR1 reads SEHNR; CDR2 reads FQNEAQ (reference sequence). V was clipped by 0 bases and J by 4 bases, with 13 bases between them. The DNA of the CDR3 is TGTGCCAGCAGCTTAGCCCGGACGTCAGATAATCAGCCCCAGCATTTT. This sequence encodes CASSLARTSDNQPQHF.

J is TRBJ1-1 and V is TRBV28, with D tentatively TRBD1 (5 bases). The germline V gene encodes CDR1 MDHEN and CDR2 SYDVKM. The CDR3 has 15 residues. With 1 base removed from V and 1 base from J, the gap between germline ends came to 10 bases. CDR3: CASSLLRGPNTEAFF. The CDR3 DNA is TGTGCCAGCAGTTTATTAAGGGGACCGAACACTGAAGCTTTCTTT.

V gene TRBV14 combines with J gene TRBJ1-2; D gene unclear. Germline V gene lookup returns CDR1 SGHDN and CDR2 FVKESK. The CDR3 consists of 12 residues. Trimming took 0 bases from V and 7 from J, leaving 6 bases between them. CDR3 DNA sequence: TGTGCCAGCAGCCAAGAAGGGCTTGGCTACACCTTC. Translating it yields CASSQEGLGYTF.

The CDR3 DNA is TGTGCCAGCAGTCCCTCGGGGCTGACGGGCTACAATGAGCAGTTCTTC. Its translation: CASSPSGLTGYNEQFF. This chain uses TRBV7-9 with TRBJ2-1; D might be TRBD1 or TRBD2, each matching 5 bases. V was pared by 6 bases and J by 3 bases, with 18 bases between. The CDR3 sequence is 16 residues long. Germline loops: CDR1 SEHNR, CDR2 FQNEAQ (reference sequence).

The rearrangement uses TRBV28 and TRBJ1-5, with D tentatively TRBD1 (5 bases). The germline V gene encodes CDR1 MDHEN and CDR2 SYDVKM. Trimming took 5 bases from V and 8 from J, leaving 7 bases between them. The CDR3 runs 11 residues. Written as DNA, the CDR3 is TGTGCCAGCAGTCGGGGGGAGCCCCAGCATTTT. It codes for CASSRGEPQHF.

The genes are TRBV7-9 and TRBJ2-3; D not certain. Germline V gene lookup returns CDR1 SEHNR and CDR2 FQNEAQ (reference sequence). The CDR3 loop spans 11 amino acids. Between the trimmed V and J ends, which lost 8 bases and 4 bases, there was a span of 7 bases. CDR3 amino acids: CASLGADTQYF. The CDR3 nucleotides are TGTGCCAGCCTAGGTGCAGATACGCAGTATTTT.

CDR3 sequence reads: CASGWRGSYGYTF. The CDR3 region has the DNA TGTGCCAGCGGTTGGAGGGGCTCCTATGGCTACACCTTC. The chain recombines TRBV27 with TRBJ1-2; D possibly corresponds to TRBD1 (5 bases). Germline V gene sequence: CDR1 MNHEY, CDR2 SMNVEV (reference sequence). The V end lost 8 bases, the J end lost 4 bases, and 14 bases lay between the germline ends. The CDR3 extends over 13 amino acids.

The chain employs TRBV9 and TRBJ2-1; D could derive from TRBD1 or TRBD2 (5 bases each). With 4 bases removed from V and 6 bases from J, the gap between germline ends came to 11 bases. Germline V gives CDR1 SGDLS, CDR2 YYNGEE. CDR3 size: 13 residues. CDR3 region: CASSSGPRNEQFF. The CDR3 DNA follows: TGTGCCAGCAGCTCGGGACCTCGCAATGAGCAGTTCTTC.

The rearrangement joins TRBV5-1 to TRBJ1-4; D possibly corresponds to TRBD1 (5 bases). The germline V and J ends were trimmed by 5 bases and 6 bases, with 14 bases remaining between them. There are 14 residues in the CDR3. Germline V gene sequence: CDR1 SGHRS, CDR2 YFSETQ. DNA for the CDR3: TGCGCCAGCAGGCGGGCCAGGGTGGATGAAAAACTGTTTTTT. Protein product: CASRRARVDEKLFF.

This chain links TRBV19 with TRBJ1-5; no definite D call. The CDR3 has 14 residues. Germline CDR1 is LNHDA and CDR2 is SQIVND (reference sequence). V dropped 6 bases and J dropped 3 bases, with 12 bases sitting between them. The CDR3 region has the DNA TGTGCCAGTAGGATTACCACGTACAATCAGCCCCAGCATTTT. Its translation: CASRITTYNQPQHF.

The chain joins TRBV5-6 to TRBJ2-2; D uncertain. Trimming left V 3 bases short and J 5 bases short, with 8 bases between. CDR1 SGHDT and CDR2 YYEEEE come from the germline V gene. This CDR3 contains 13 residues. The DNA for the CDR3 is TGTGCCAGCAGCTCCATCGGGACCGGGGAGCTGTTTTTT. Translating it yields CASSSIGTGELFF.

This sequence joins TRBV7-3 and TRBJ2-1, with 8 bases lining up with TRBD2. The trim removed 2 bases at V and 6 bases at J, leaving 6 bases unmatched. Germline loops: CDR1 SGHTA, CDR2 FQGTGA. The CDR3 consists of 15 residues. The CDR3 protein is CASSLRGGPRNEQFF. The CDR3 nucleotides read TGTGCCAGCAGCTTACGGGGGGGGCCCCGCAATGAGCAGTTCTTC.

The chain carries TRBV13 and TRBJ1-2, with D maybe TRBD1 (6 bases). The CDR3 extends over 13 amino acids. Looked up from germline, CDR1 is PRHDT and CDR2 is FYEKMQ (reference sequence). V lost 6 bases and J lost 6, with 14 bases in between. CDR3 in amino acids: CASSLRGVHGYTF. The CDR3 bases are TGTGCCAGCAGTCTCAGGGGAGTTCATGGCTACACCTTC.